One sample yielded the 29 T cell receptor beta chains listed below, sequenced in a study of blood T cell repertoires in COVID-19. Sequenced by immunoSEQ multiplex PCR; TCRdb stores in-frame clones only, minus some. The sample lists about 180,000 clones, less than 90% occurring once. The sequenced sample consisted of peripheral blood. These receptors were taken from a man between 65 and 85 years old with active or convalescent COVID-19.

The V and J genes are TRBV30 and TRBJ1-5; the D is unclear. The CDR3 contains 13 residues. Trimming left V 5 bases short and J 4 bases short, with 12 bases between. The germline V gene has CDR1 GTSNPN and CDR2 SVGIG (reference sequence). The CDR3 bases are TGTGCCTGGGGCCGAGGCGGGAATCAGCCCCAGCATTTT. Translating gives CAWGRGGNQPQHF.

V usage is TRBV7-2 and J usage is TRBJ2-1; no definite D call. CDR1 SGHTA and CDR2 FQGNSA come from the germline V gene. This CDR3 region has 16 residues. V lost 1 base and J 0 bases, leaving 10 bases between the germline ends. The DNA for the CDR3 is TGTGCCAGCAGCTTAGTGGGCACCAGCTCCTACAATGAGCAGTTCTTC. Translating it yields CASSLVGTSSYNEQFF.

The chain links TRBV9 to TRBJ1-3, with D maybe TRBD1 (6 bases). V lost 4 bases to trimming and J lost 5 bases, with 13 bases between them. Per germline, CDR1 SGDLS and CDR2 YYNGEE. CDR3 length equals 14 residues. CDR3 in amino acids: CASSPDRIRNTIYF. The CDR3 nucleotides read TGTGCCAGCAGCCCAGACAGGATAAGAAACACCATATATTTT.

This chain links TRBV27 with TRBJ1-6; D gene ambiguous. The CDR3 length is 15 residues. Germline-derived CDR1 and CDR2 are MNHEY and SMNVEV (reference sequence). The V end was cut by 6 bases, the J end by 2 bases, with 11 bases between. CDR3 coding DNA: TGTGCCAGCAGGGTGCAGGCCACCTATAATTCACCCCTCCACTTT. Encoded protein: CASRVQATYNSPLHF.

This clone was recorded only once. The chain uses TRBV11-2 and TRBJ1-1; 9 bases map to TRBD1. This CDR3 spans 16 amino acids. Germline trimming cut 6 bases from V and 0 bases from J; bases unmatched to any gene: 8. Per germline, CDR1 SGHAT and CDR2 FQNNGV. DNA for the CDR3: TGTGCCAGCAGGTACACAGGGGGCTTGGTGAACACTGAAGCTTTCTTT. Encoded protein: CASRYTGGLVNTEAFF.

The rearrangement joins TRBV3-1 (or the pseudogene TRBV3-2) to TRBJ2-7, with 10 positions matching TRBD2. J gave up 0 bases and V 4 bases, and 3 bases lay outside the gene matches. This CDR3 comprises 15 residues. CDR1 and CDR2 (germline): LGHDT, YNNKEL (reference sequence). The CDR3 DNA reads TGTGCCAGCAGCCTAGCGGGGGGACACTCCTACGAGCAGTACTTC. Protein: CASSLAGGHSYEQYF.

This clone was observed a single time. CDR3 DNA: TGTGCCAGCAGTGACCCCCCCGGTACGCAGTATTTT. This translates into CASSDPPGTQYF. The rearrangement links TRBV6-4 to TRBJ2-3; D remains unclear. The CDR3 spans 12 residues. V dropped 2 bases and J dropped 8 bases, with 8 bases sitting between them. CDR1 is MRHNA, CDR2 SNTAGT, per germline.

This clone occurred once. The CDR3 nucleotides are TGTGCCAGCAGTTTTCTAGGTGGGAGGGCCTACGAGCAGTACTTC. Translated, it gives CASSFLGGRAYEQYF. The rearrangement uses TRBV27 and TRBJ2-7; 7 nucleotides align to TRBD2. Germline CDR1 and CDR2: MNHEY and SMNVEV (reference sequence). V shed 3 bases and J 2 bases; nucleotides not matched to a gene: 7. The CDR3 totals 15 residues.

The chain carries TRBV6-1 and TRBJ2-7; TRBD2 agrees at 9 bases. Per germline, CDR1 MNHNS and CDR2 SASEGT. The CDR3 contains 15 residues. After removal of 6 bases from V and 2 bases from J, the junction contained 8 bases not matched to a gene. CDR3 sequence reads: CASRPSTSGAYEQYF. Here the CDR3 DNA reads TGTGCCAGCAGGCCTTCGACTAGCGGAGCCTACGAGCAGTACTTC.

The chain joins TRBV5-1 to TRBJ2-7, with D uncertain. This CDR3 has 14 amino acids. Trimming stripped 4 bases from V and 1 base from J, with 12 bases between. The germline V gene encodes CDR1 SGHRS and CDR2 YFSETQ. The CDR3 sequence is CASSLTHLSYEQYF. The CDR3 nucleotides read TGCGCCAGCAGCCTGACACATCTTTCCTACGAGCAGTACTTC.

V gene TRBV27 combines with J gene TRBJ2-7, with 9 bases identical to TRBD2. Germline V gives CDR1 MNHEY, CDR2 SMNVEV (reference sequence). The CDR3 is 14 residues long. The V gene end was trimmed by 5 bases and the J gene end by 0 bases; junction bases not matched to a gene: 2. CDR3 in amino acids: CASSPSGTSYEQYF. In DNA, the CDR3 is TGTGCCAGCAGTCCTAGCGGGACCTCCTACGAGCAGTACTTC.

The chain employs TRBV5-4 and TRBJ2-1, with 8 bases identical to TRBD1. The CDR3 contains 15 residues. The germline V gene has CDR1 SGHNT and CDR2 YYREEE (reference sequence). Trimming cost V 4 bases and J 4 bases; bases outside gene matches: 7. CDR3 DNA: TGTGCCAGCAGCCCACGGGACAGGACTTACAATGAGCAGTTCTTC. It yields the protein CASSPRDRTYNEQFF.

As DNA, the CDR3 is TGTGCCAGCAGCCAAGCCGGGACAGGATTAGCCTACACGTTGTTCTTC. Protein sequence: CASSQAGTGLAYTLFF. The V call is TRBV14, the J call TRBJ2-1; TRBD1 aligns across 8 bases. The CDR3 covers 16 residues. J gave up 15 bases and V 1 base, and 17 bases lay outside the gene matches. CDR1 and CDR2 (germline): SGHDN, FVKESK.

The V gene is TRBV30, the J gene TRBJ1-5; weak D call: TRBD1 (5 bases). The V and J ends lost 2 bases and 0 bases respectively, with 8 bases between them. Germline CDR1 and CDR2: GTSNPN and SVGIG (reference sequence). The CDR3 covers 14 residues. The CDR3 coding sequence is TGTGCCTGGAGTATACAGGTTAGCAATCAGCCCCAGCATTTT. Its translation is CAWSIQVSNQPQHF.

This chain uses TRBV14 with TRBJ2-1; 7 bases align to TRBD1. The germline V gene encodes CDR1 SGHDN and CDR2 FVKESK. Trimming removed 1 base from V and 0 bases from J; junction bases left unmatched: 3. CDR3 size: 16 residues. The DNA for the CDR3 is TGTGCCAGCAGCCAAGGGACAGGCCTCTCCTACAATGAGCAGTTCTTC. Protein sequence: CASSQGTGLSYNEQFF.

V gene TRBV7-6 combines with J gene TRBJ2-2; 11 positions agree with TRBD1. The CDR3 totals 17 residues. In germline, CDR1 is SGHVS, CDR2 FNYEAQ. V shed 5 bases, J shed 7 bases, and the junction held 12 bases outside the gene matches. CDR3 nucleotides: TGTGCCAGCAGCCGAACCCCGGGACAGGGGGAAGACGGGGAGCTGTTTTTT. The encoded protein is CASSRTPGQGEDGELFF.

This clone is a singleton in its sample. The chain uses TRBV27 and TRBJ2-7; possibly TRBD2 for D (5 bases). Deletions cut 6 bases from V and 0 bases from J, with 12 bases between. This CDR3 has 14 amino acids. CDR1 and CDR2 from the germline V gene are MNHEY and SMNVEV (reference sequence). CDR3 residues: CASSSTRYSYEQYF. The DNA for the CDR3 is TGTGCCAGCAGCTCCACTAGGTACTCCTACGAGCAGTACTTC.

This clone has a handful of counts. The rearrangement links TRBV4-1 to TRBJ1-4; D unclear. The CDR3 spans 14 residues. V was clipped by 2 bases and J by 8 bases, with 12 bases between them. The germline CDR1 and CDR2 sequences are MGHRA and YSYEKL. As DNA, the CDR3 is TGCGCCAGCAGCCAATCATGGACGGGGGAAAAACTGTTTTTT. It is translated as CASSQSWTGEKLFF.

V is TRBV5-4 and J is TRBJ1-1; D is unclear. In germline, CDR1 is SGHNT, CDR2 YYREEE (reference sequence). The CDR3 is 11 residues long. V lost 4 bases to trimming and J lost 2 bases, with 3 bases between them. The CDR3: CASSLNTEAFF. CDR3 sequence (DNA): TGTGCCAGCAGCCTCAACACTGAAGCTTTCTTT. Complete variable domain (other parts from reference TRBV5-4 and TRBJ1-1): ETGVTQSPTHLIKTRGQQVTLRCSSQSGHNTVSWYQQALGQGPQFIFQYYREEENGRGNFPPRFSGLQFPNYSSELNVNALELDDSALYLCASSLNTEAFFGQGTRLTVV.

The chain recombines TRBV9 with TRBJ2-2; tentatively, D is TRBD2 (6 bases). CDR3 size: 13 residues. Looked up from germline, CDR1 is SGDLS and CDR2 is YYNGEE. V was pared by 6 bases and J by 1 base, with 7 bases between. The CDR3 nucleotides are TGTGCCAGCATGGAGGGGAACACCGGGGAGCTGTTTTTT. Amino acid sequence: CASMEGNTGELFF.

The chain combines TRBV18 with TRBJ1-5; TRBD1 aligns across 8 bases. Germline V gene data show CDR1 as KGHSH and CDR2 as LQKENI. V gave up 6 bases and J gave up 2 bases; unmatched junction bases: 9. This CDR3 contains 16 residues. The CDR3 region has the DNA TGTGCCAGCTCTCCAACAGGGGGGGGAGGCAATCAGCCCCAGCATTTT. Translated: CASSPTGGGGNQPQHF.

This clone showed up just a few times. V and J are TRBV13 and TRBJ1-2, with 9 bases matching TRBD1. Germline V lookup: CDR1 PRHDT, CDR2 FYEKMQ (reference sequence). The CDR3 extends over 16 amino acids. V lost 2 bases, J lost 1 base, and 5 bases stayed unmatched. The CDR3 is CASSLRRDRVNYGYTF. CDR3 in DNA: TGTGCCAGCAGCTTACGCCGGGACAGGGTTAACTATGGCTACACCTTC.

The chain recombines TRBV4-1 with TRBJ1-2, with D unresolved. CDR1 is MGHRA and CDR2 is YSYEKL in the germline V gene. The CDR3 sequence is 15 residues long. Trimming cost V 0 bases and J 3 bases, with 11 bases left between them. The CDR3 DNA reads TGCGCCAGCAGCCAAGAGGGTGCGGCCCACTATGGCTACACCTTC. It is translated as CASSQEGAAHYGYTF.

This chain joins TRBV14 and TRBJ2-2, with TRBD2 as a possible D gene (6 bases). Trimming took off 2 bases at V and 5 bases at J, with 15 bases between the two ends. Germline V gene lookup returns CDR1 SGHDN and CDR2 FVKESK. The CDR3 sequence is 16 residues long. The CDR3 DNA follows: TGTGCCAGCAGCCAATGGGAAGCAGGGAGGACCGGGGAGCTGTTTTTT. Protein: CASSQWEAGRTGELFF.

The chain links TRBV13 to TRBJ2-7; weak D call: TRBD2 (6 bases). Trimming pared 5 bases from V and 6 bases from J, leaving 20 bases between. The CDR3 contains 15 residues. Germline loops: CDR1 PRHDT, CDR2 FYEKMQ (reference sequence). The CDR3 DNA reads TGTGCCAGCAGCCCGACCCCCGGGAGATCCAGCGAGCAGTACTTC. Amino acid sequence: CASSPTPGRSSEQYF.

This rearrangement joins TRBV30 to TRBJ2-5; 8 positions match TRBD2. CDR1 is GTSNPN and CDR2 is SVGIG in the germline V gene (reference sequence). The V segment lost 3 bases and the J segment 6 bases; nucleotides outside the gene matches: 6. This CDR3 contains 13 residues. This CDR3 is CAWRPSGGQTQYF. The CDR3 nucleotides are TGTGCCTGGAGACCCAGCGGGGGACAGACCCAGTACTTC.

This clone is a singleton in its sample. Germline and junction disagree at one end, which may indicate a read error. This chain uses TRBV7-7 with TRBJ2-5, with D perhaps matching TRBD2 (5 bases). The CDR3 totals 15 residues. Per germline, CDR1 SSHAT and CDR2 FNYEAQ (reference sequence). The CDR3 DNA follows: TGTGCTAGCAGCCCACGGGCTTATCGTCGGGGGACCCAGTACTTC. It codes for CASSPRAYRRGTQYF.

The V call is TRBV7-2, the J call TRBJ2-2, with D perhaps matching TRBD1 (7 bases). The germline V and J ends were trimmed by 5 bases and 4 bases, with 17 bases remaining between them. This CDR3 region has 16 residues. CDR1 and CDR2 (germline): SGHTA, FQGNSA. CDR3 nucleotide sequence: TGTGCCAGCAGCATTAGGGGGCGCGGGGTCACCGGGGAGCTGTTTTTT. Amino acid sequence: CASSIRGRGVTGELFF.

The V call is TRBV15, the J call TRBJ1-1; D is uncertain. Trimming cost V 1 base and J 1 base, with 10 bases left between them. CDR1 LNHNV and CDR2 YYDKDF come from the germline V gene (reference sequence). The CDR3 has 15 amino acids. CDR3: CATSRVLSSNTEAFF. CDR3 bases: TGTGCCACCAGCAGAGTTCTGAGCTCGAACACTGAAGCTTTCTTT.